In its sample, the clone carrying this TCR beta chain was seen a few times. The record originates from a study of cytomegalovirus exposure and HLA in healthy donors. Primers for the PCR totalled 60 Vbeta and 13 Jbeta. Only in-frame clones appear in the TCRdb table, and some are missing; sequencing was by immunoSEQ multiplex PCR. The sample carries under 150,000 clones, around a tenth recorded once. In germline, CDR1 is MDHEN, CDR2 SYDVKM. The CDR3 covers 15 residues. V trimming: 6 bases; J trimming: 8 bases; junction bases outside the gene matches: 7. The rearrangement uses TRBV28 and TRBJ2-3, with TRBD2 matching 14 bases. This TCR derives from a male donor in good health and CMV-seronegative. Sample: PBMCs. This CDR3 reads CASSKGLAGVRTQYF. CDR3 coding DNA: TGTGCCAGCAGCAAGGGACTAGCGGGAGTCCGTACGCAGTATTTT.